The following is a TCR beta chain sequence with its context. Its cognate antigen is unknown. The data derive from a study of cytomegalovirus exposure and HLA in healthy donors. General study findings and limits: A later analysis linked a missense variant in DCLRE1C to the trimming of TCR beta V and J genes. Earlier findings revealed that most TCR beta V segments proved productive either about 90% or about 30% of the time. Cytomegalovirus-associated TCR beta chains were listed, numbering over 150.

The PCR ran on 60 Vbeta and 13 Jbeta primers. This table comes from immunoSEQ multiplex PCR, and its TCRdb copy is limited to in-frame clones, with some not included. The sample contains roughly 150,000 clones, roughly 80% of which appear only once. The length of the CDR3 is 17 residues. The germline gives CDR1 LNHDA, CDR2 SQIVND (reference sequence). With 1 base removed from V and 11 bases from J, the gap between germline ends came to 21 bases. The donors were healthy bone marrow donors. The sequencing input was PBMCs. The sequence was collected from a male donor in good health and CMV-seronegative. This sequence joins TRBV19 and TRBJ1-6, with a tentative D call TRBD1 (5 bases). The CDR3 DNA follows: TGTGCCAGTAGTATAGGACAGTCTGCGATCTTCGATGCACCCCTCCACTTT. It specifies CASSIGQSAIFDAPLHF. Full variable domain (rest looked up from reference TRBV19 and TRBJ1-6): DGGITQSPKYLFRKEGQNVTLSCEQNLNHDAMYWYRQDPGQGLRLIYYSQIVNDFQKGDIAEGYSVSREKKESFPLTVTSAQKNPTAFYLCASSIGQSAIFDAPLHFGNGTRLTVT.